This T cell receptor beta chain was recovered during a study of T-cell reconstitution after alpha-beta-depleted transplantation in children. The CDR3 extends over 14 amino acids. Germline values: CDR1 ENHRY, CDR2 SYGVKD. V dropped 4 bases and J dropped 4; count of bases not matched to a gene: 6. TCRbeta library construction was performed incorporating unique molecular identifiers. TCRdb re-called the PCR reads with MiXCR, one entry per CDR3 protein. This repertoire shows a few hundred thousand distinct CDR3 sequences, roughly 20% found once; its top ten account for 3.8%. The TCR was taken from a human donor who donated a stem cell graft to a child with acute myeloid leukemia. The sample was PBMCs from the stem cell graft donor, taken from the stem cell graft. This chain links TRBV10-3 with TRBJ1-2; 7 bases agree with TRBD1. CDR3 protein: CAISGQGVGYGYTF. As DNA, the CDR3 is TGTGCCATCAGTGGACAGGGCGTCGGCTATGGCTACACCTTC.